The entry below describes one T cell receptor beta chain. The data derive from a study of T-cell reconstitution after alpha-beta-depleted transplantation in children. A library of TCRbeta sequences, prepared with unique molecular identifiers, was generated. TCRdb re-called the PCR reads with MiXCR, one entry per CDR3 protein. The sample shows 230,000 or so distinct CDR3 sequences, 9.7% of them seen only once. The specimen was PBMCs from the stem cell graft donor, collected from the stem cell graft. This receptor was identified in a human donor who donated a stem cell graft to a child with SCID.

In DNA, the CDR3 is TGCAGCGTCCGGGCTACCTACGAGCAGTACTTC. It encodes CSVRATYEQYF. J is TRBJ2-7 and V is TRBV29-1; D call uncertain. CDR1 SQVTM and CDR2 ANQGSEA come from the germline V gene. The CDR3 runs 11 residues. Trimming took off 6 bases at V and 2 bases at J, with 8 bases between the two ends.